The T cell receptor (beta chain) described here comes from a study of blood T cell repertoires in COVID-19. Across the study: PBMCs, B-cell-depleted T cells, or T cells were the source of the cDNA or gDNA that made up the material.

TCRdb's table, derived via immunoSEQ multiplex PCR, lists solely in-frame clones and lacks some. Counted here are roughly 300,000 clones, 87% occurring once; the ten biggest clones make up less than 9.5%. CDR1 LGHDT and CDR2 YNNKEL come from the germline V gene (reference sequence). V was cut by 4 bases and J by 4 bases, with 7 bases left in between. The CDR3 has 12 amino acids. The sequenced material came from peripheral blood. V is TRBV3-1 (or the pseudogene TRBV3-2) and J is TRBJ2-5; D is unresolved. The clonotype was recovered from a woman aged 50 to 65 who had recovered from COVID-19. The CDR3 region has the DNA TGTGCCAGCAGCCGTTACTCAGAGACCCAGTACTTC. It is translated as CASSRYSETQYF.